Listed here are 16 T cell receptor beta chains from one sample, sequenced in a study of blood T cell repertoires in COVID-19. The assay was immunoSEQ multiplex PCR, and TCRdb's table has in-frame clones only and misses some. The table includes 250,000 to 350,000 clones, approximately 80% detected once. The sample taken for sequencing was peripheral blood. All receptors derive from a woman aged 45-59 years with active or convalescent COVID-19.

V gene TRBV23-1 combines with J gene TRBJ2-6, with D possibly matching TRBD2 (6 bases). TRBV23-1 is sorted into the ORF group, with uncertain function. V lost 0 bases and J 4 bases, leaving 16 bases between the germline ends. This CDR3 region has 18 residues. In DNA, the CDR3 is TGCGCCAGCAGTCAATCCCTCTGGGGGGTTCGCGGGGCCAACGTCCTGACTTTC. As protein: CASSQSLWGVRGANVLTF.

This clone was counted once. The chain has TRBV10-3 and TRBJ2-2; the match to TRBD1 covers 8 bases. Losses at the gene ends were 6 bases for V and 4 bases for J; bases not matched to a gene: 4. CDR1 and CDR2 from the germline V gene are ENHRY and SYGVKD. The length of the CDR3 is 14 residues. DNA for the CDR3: TGTGCCATCAGCCCGGGACAGGCCACCGGGGAGCTGTTTTTT. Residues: CAISPGQATGELFF.

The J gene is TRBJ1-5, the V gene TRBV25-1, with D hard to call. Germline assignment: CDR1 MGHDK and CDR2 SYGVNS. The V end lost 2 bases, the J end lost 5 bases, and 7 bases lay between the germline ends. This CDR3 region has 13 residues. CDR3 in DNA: TGTGCCAGCAGTGAAACGGAGGATCAGCCCCAGCATTTT. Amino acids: CASSETEDQPQHF.

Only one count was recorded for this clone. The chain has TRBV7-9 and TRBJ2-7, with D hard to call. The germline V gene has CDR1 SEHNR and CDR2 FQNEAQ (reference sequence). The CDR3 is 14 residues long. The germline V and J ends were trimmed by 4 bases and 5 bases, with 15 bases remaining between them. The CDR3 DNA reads TGTGCCAGCAGCTCCCGCCGCCGAGAGCACGAGCAGTACTTC. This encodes CASSSRRREHEQYF.

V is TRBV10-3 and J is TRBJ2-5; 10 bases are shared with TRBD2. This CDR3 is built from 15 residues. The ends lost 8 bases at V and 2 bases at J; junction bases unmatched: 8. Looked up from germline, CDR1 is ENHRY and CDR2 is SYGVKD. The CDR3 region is CAIGPGLAYQETQYF. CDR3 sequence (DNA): TGTGCCATCGGTCCGGGACTAGCGTATCAAGAGACCCAGTACTTC.

The CDR3 reads CASSLRGNYGYTF. Here the CDR3 DNA reads TGTGCCAGCAGCCTCAGGGGGAACTATGGCTACACCTTC. This chain connects TRBV7-9 to TRBJ1-2; TRBD1 matches 7 bases. Germline V gives CDR1 SEHNR, CDR2 FQNEAQ (reference sequence). The V and J ends lost 5 bases and 2 bases, in that order; junction bases with no gene match: 2. The CDR3 has 13 amino acids. The entire variable domain, with the rest obtained from reference TRBV7-9 and TRBJ1-2, is as follows: DTGVSQNPRHKITKRGQNVTFRCDPISEHNRLYWYRQTLGQGPEFLTYFQNEAQLEKSRLLSDRFSAERPKGSFSTLEIQRTEQGDSAMYLCASSLRGNYGYTFGSGTRLTVV.

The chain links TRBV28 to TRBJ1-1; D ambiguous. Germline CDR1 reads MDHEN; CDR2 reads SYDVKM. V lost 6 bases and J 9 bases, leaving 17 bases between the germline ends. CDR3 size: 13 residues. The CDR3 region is CASSPQRERKAFF. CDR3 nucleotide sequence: TGTGCCAGCAGCCCCCAGAGGGAGCGTAAAGCTTTCTTT.

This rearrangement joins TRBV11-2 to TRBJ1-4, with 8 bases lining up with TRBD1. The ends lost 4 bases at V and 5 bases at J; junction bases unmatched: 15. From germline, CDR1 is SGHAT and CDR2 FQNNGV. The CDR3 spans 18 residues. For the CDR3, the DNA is TGTGCCAGCAGCTCTGGACAGGGAACGTTTCGGGTCAATGAAAAACTGTTTTTT. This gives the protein CASSSGQGTFRVNEKLFF.

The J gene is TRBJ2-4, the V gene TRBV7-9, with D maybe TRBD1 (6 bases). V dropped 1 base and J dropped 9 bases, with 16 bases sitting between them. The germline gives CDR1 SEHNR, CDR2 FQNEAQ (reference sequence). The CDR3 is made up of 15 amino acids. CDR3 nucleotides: TGTGCCAGCAGCTTAGTGGCGGCACCACAGGGCATTCAGTACTTC. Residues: CASSLVAAPQGIQYF.

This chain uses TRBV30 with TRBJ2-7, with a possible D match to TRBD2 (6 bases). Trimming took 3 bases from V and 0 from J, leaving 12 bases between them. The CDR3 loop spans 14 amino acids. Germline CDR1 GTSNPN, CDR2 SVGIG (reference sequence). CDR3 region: CAWRPAGSSYEQYF. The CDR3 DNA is TGTGCCTGGAGGCCGGCGGGGAGCTCCTACGAGCAGTACTTC.

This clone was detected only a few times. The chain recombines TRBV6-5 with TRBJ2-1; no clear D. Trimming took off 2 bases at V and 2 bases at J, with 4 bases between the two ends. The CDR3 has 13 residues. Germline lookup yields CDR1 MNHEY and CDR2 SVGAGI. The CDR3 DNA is TGTGCCAGCAGTTACGGCCCCTACAATGAGCAGTTCTTC. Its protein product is CASSYGPYNEQFF.

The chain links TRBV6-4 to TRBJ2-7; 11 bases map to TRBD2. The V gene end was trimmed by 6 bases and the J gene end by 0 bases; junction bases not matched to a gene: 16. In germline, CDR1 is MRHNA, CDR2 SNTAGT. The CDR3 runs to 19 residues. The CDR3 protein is CASRRGLAGGKSVSYEQYF. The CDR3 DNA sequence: TGTGCCAGCAGACGGGGGCTAGCGGGAGGAAAGAGCGTCTCCTACGAGCAGTACTTC.

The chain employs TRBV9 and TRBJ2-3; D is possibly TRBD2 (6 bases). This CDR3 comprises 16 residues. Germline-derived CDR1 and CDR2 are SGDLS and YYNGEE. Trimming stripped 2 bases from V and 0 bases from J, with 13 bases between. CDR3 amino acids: CASSVRGDSSTDTQYF. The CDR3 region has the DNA TGTGCCAGCAGCGTCAGAGGGGACTCTAGCACAGATACGCAGTATTTT.

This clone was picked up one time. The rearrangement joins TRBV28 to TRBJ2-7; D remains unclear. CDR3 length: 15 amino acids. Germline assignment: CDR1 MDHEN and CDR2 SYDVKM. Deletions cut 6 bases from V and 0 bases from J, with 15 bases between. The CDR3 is CASSSKTHFSYEQYF. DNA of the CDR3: TGTGCCAGCAGCTCTAAGACACACTTCTCCTACGAGCAGTACTTC.

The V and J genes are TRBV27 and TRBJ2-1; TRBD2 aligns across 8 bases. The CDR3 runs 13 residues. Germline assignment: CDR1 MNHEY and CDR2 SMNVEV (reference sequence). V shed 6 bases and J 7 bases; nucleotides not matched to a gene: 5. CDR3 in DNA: TGTGCCAGCAGCAGCGGGAGAGTGAATGAGCAGTTCTTC. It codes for CASSSGRVNEQFF.

CDR3 protein: CASSLAGYRSRYYGYTF. As DNA, the CDR3 is TGTGCCAGCAGCTTAGCTGGTTACAGGTCCCGATACTATGGCTACACCTTC. The chain is built from TRBV7-9 and TRBJ1-2; tentatively, D is TRBD1 (5 bases). Germline CDR1 SEHNR, CDR2 FQNEAQ (reference sequence). Trimming removed 0 bases at V and 3 bases at J, with 17 bases between. The CDR3 has 17 residues. Variable domain in full (rest from reference TRBV7-9 and TRBJ1-2): DTGVSQNPRHKITKRGQNVTFRCDPISEHNRLYWYRQTLGQGPEFLTYFQNEAQLEKSRLLSDRFSAERPKGSFSTLEIQRTEQGDSAMYLCASSLAGYRSRYYGYTFGSGTRLTVV.